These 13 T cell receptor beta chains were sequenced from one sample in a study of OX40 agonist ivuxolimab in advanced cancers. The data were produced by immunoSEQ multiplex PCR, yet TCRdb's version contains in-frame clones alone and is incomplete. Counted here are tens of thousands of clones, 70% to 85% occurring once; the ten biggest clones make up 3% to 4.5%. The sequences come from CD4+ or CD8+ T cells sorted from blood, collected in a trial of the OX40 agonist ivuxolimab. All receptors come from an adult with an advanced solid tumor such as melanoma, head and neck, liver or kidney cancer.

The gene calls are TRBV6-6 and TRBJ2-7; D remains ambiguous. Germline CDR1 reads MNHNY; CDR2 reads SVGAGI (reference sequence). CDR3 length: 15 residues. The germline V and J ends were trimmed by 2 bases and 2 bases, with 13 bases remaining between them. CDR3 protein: CASSYELGPAYEQYF. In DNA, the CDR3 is TGTGCCAGCAGTTACGAGCTCGGGCCGGCCTACGAGCAGTACTTC.

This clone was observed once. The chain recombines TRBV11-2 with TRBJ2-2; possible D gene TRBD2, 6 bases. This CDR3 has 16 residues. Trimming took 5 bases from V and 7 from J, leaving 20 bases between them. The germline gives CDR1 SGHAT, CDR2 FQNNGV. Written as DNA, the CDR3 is TGTGCCAGCAGCCTTGACCCCGGGACTCTAAGCGGGGAGCTGTTTTTT. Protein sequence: CASSLDPGTLSGELFF.

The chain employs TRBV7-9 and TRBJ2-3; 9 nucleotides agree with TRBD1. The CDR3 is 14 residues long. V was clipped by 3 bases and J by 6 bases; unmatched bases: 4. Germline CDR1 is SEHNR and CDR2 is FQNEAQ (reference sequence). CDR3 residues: CASSFGQGLDTQYF. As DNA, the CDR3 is TGTGCCAGCAGCTTTGGACAGGGGCTGGATACGCAGTATTTT.

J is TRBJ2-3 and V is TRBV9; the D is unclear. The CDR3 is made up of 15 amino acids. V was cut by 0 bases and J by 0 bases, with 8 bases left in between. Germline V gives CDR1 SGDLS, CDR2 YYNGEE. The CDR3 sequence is CASSVEATSTDTQYF. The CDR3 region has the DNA TGTGCCAGCAGCGTAGAGGCTACTAGCACAGATACGCAGTATTTT.

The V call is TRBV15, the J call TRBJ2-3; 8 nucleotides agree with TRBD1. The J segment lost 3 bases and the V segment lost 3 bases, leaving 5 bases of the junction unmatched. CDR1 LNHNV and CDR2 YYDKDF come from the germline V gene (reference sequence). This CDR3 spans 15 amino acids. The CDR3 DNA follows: TGTGCCACCAGCAGCGACAGGGGATGGACAGATACGCAGTATTTT. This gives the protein CATSSDRGWTDTQYF.

The CDR3 nucleotides are TGTGCCAGCTCCCAAGAAGACCAAGAGACCCAGTACTTC. It codes for CASSQEDQETQYF. This chain connects TRBV18 to TRBJ2-5; no reliable D call. Germline CDR1 and CDR2: KGHSH and LQKENI. The V and J ends lost 6 bases and 0 bases respectively, with 8 bases between them. The CDR3 contains 13 residues.

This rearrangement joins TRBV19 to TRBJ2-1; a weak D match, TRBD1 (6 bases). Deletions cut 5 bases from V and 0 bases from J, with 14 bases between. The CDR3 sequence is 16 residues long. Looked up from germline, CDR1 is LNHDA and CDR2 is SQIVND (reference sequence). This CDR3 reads CASSPRDTSSYNEQFF. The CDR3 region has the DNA TGTGCCAGTAGTCCCCGGGACACGAGCTCCTACAATGAGCAGTTCTTC.

CDR3 protein: CASSVQGNEQFF. For the CDR3, the DNA is TGTGCCAGCAGTGTTCAGGGTAATGAGCAGTTCTTC. The rearrangement links TRBV6-5 to TRBJ2-1, with D tentatively TRBD1 (5 bases). The CDR3 extends over 12 amino acids. Trimming stripped 5 bases from V and 7 bases from J, with 9 bases between. The germline CDR1 and CDR2 sequences are MNHEY and SVGAGI.

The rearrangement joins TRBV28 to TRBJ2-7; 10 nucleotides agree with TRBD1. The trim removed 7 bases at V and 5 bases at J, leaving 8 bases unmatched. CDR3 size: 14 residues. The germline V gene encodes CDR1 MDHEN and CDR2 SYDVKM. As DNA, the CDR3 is TGTGCCAGCACCCCGGGACAGGGGATGGACGAGCAGTACTTC. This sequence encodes CASTPGQGMDEQYF.

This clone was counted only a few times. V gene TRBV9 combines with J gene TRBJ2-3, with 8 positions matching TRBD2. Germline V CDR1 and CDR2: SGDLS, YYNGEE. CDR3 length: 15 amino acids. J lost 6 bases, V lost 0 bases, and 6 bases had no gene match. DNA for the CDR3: TGTGCCAGCAGCGTAGCCGGGGGGGGTGCGGATACGCAGTATTTT. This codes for CASSVAGGGADTQYF. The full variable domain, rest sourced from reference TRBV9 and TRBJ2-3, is DSGVTQTPKHLITATGQRVTLRCSPRSGDLSVYWYQQSLDQGLQFLIQYYNGEERAKGNILERFSAQQFPDLHSELNLSSLELGDSALYFCASSVAGGGADTQYFGPGTRLTVL.

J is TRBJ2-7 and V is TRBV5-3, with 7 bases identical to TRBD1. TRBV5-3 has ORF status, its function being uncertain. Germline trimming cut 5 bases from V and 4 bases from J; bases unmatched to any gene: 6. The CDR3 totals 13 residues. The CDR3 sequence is CARSCDRAYEQYF. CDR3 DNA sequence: TGTGCCAGAAGTTGTGACAGGGCGTACGAGCAGTACTTC.

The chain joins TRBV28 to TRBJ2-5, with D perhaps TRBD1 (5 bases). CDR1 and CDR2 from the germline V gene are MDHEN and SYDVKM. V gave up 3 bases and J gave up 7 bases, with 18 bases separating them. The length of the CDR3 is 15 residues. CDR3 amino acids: CASSLLGRPTGTQYF. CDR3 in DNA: TGTGCCAGCAGTTTGCTTGGAAGACCAACAGGGACCCAGTACTTC.

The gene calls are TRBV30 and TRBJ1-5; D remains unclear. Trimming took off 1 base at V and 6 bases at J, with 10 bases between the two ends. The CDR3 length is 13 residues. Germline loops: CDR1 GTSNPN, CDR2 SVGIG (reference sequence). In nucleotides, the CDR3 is TGTGCCTGGAGTGGAGGCTCATTTCAGCCCCAGCATTTT. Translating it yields CAWSGGSFQPQHF.